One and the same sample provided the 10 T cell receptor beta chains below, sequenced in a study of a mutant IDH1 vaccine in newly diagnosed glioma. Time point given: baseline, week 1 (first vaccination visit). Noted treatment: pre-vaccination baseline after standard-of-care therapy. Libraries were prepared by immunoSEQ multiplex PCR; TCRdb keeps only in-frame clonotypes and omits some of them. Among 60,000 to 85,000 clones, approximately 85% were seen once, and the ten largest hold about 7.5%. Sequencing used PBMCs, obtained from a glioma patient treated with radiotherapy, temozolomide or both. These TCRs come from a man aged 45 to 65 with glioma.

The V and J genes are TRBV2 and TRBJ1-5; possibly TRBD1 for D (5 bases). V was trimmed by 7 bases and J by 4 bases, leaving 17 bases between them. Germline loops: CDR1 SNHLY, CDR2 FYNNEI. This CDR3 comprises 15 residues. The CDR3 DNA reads TGTGCCAGCAAAGGGGCAGCGTTCGGAAATCAGCCCCAGCATTTT. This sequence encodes CASKGAAFGNQPQHF.

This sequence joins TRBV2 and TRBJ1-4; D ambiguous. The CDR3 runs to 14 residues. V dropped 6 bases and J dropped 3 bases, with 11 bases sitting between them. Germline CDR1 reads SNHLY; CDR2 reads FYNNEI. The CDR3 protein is CASSVDGSNEKLFF. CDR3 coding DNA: TGTGCCAGCAGCGTGGACGGGTCTAATGAAAAACTGTTTTTT.

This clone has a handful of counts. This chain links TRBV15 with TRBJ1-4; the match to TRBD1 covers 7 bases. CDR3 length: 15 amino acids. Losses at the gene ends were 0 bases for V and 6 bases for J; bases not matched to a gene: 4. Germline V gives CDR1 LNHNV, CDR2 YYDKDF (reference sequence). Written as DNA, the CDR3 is TGTGCCACCAGCAGAGATACACAGGGGTATGAAAAACTGTTTTTT. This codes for CATSRDTQGYEKLFF.

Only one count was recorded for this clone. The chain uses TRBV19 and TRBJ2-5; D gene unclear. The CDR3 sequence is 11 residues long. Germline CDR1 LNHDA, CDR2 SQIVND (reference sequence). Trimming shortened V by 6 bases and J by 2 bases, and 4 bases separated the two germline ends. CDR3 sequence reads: CASSRQETQYF. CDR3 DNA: TGTGCCAGTAGCCGGCAAGAGACCCAGTACTTC.

The CDR3: CASSTDRGLEAFF. DNA for the CDR3: TGTGCCAGCAGTACCGACAGGGGGCTAGAAGCTTTCTTT. The gene calls are TRBV6-5 and TRBJ1-1; 10 nucleotides align to TRBD1. This CDR3 region has 13 residues. V lost 5 bases to trimming and J lost 8 bases; unmatched junction nucleotides: 5. Germline V gene sequence: CDR1 MNHEY, CDR2 SVGAGI.

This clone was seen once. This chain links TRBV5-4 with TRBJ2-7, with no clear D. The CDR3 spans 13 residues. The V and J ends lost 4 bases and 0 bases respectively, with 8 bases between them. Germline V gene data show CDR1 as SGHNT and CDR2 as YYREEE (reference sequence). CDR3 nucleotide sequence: TGTGCCAGCAGCCCAGCGAGCTCCTACGAGCAGTACTTC. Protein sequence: CASSPASSYEQYF.

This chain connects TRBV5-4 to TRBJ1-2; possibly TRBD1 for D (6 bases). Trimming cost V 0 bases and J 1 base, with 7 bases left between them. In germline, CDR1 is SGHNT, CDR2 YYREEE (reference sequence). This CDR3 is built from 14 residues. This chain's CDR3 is CASSLDRVNYGYTF. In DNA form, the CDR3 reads TGTGCCAGCAGCTTGGACAGGGTTAACTATGGCTACACCTTC.

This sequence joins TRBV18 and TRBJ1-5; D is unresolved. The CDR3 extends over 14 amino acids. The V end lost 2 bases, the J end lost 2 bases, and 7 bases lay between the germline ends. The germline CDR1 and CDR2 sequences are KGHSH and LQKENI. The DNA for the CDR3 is TGTGCCAGCTCACCAGGGGTGGGCAATCAGCCCCAGCATTTT. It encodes CASSPGVGNQPQHF.

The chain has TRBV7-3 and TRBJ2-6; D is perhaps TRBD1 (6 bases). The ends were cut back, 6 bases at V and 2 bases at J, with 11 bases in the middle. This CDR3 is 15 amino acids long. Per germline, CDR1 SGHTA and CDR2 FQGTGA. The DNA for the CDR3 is TGTGCCAGCAGTCCACAGGGACCTGGGGCCAACGTCCTGACTTTC. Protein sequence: CASSPQGPGANVLTF.

In nucleotides, the CDR3 is TGCAGCGTTGGAGCCGACAGGGGGCAAGCTTTCTTT. Translated, it gives CSVGADRGQAFF. V gene TRBV29-1 combines with J gene TRBJ1-1; TRBD1 agrees at 10 bases. J gave up 9 bases and V 4 bases, and 5 bases lay outside the gene matches. The CDR3 has 12 amino acids. Per germline, CDR1 SQVTM and CDR2 ANQGSEA.